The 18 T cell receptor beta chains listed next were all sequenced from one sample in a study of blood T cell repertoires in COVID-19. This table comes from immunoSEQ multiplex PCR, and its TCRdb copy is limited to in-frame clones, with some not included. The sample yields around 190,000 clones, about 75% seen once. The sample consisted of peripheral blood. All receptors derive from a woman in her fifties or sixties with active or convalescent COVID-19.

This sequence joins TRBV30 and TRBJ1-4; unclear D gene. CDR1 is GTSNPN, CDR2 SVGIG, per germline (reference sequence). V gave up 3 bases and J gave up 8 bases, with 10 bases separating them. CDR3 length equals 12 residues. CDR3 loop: CAWSSPEEKLFF. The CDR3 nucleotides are TGTGCCTGGAGCTCACCGGAGGAAAAACTGTTTTTT.

The CDR3 spells CASSLDPGYEQYF. The CDR3 DNA is TGTGCCAGCAGCTTGGACCCAGGATACGAGCAGTACTTC. V gene TRBV5-4 combines with J gene TRBJ2-7; D gene unclear. CDR1 and CDR2 from the germline V gene are SGHNT and YYREEE (reference sequence). The CDR3 has 13 amino acids. V lost 0 bases and J 4 bases, leaving 8 bases between the germline ends.

CDR3 residues: CASSGLTGGTEAFF. The CDR3 DNA follows: TGTGCCAGCAGTGGGTTGACCGGGGGGACTGAAGCTTTCTTT. The rearrangement links TRBV2 to TRBJ1-1; D is perhaps TRBD1 (5 bases). The CDR3 has 14 residues. V dropped 4 bases and J dropped 5 bases, with 14 bases sitting between them. Per the germline V gene, CDR1 is SNHLY and CDR2 is FYNNEI.

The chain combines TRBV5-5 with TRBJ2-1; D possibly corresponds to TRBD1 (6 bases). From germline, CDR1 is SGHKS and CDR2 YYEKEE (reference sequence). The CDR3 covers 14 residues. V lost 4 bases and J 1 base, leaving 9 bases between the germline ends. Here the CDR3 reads CASSPGTSYNEQFF. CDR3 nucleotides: TGTGCCAGCAGCCCGGGGACATCCTACAATGAGCAGTTCTTC.

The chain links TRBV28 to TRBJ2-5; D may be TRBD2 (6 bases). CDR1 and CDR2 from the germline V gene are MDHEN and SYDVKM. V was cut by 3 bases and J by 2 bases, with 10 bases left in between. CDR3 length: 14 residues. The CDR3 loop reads CASSFRLGQETQYF. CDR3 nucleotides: TGTGCCAGCAGTTTTCGACTAGGACAAGAGACCCAGTACTTC.

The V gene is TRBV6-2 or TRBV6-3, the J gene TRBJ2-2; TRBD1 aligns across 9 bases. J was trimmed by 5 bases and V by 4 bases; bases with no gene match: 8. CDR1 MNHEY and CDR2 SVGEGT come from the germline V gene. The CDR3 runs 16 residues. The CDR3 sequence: CASSFPGQGRTGELFF. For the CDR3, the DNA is TGTGCCAGCAGTTTTCCGGGACAGGGTAGGACCGGGGAGCTGTTTTTT.

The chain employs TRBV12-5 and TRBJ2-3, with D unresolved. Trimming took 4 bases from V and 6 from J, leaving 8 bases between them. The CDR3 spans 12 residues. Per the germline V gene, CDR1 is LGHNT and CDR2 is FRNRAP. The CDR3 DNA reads TGTGCTAGTGGTTATCATAGCGATACGCAGTATTTT. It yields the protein CASGYHSDTQYF.

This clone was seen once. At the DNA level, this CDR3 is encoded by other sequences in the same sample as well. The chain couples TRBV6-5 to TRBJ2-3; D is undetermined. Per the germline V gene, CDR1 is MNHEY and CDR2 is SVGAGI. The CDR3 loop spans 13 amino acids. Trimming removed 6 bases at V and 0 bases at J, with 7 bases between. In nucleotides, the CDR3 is TGTGCCAGCAGACGAACTAGCACAGATACGCAGTATTTT. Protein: CASRRTSTDTQYF.

The CDR3 protein is CASSPRPPLANTQYF. The CDR3 DNA is TGTGCCAGCAGCCCGCGGCCCCCTCTAGCAAATACGCAGTATTTT. The chain has TRBV7-9 and TRBJ2-3; D might be TRBD2 (5 bases). Germline assignment: CDR1 SEHNR and CDR2 FQNEAQ (reference sequence). V was pared by 5 bases and J by 7 bases, with 19 bases between. The CDR3 is made up of 15 amino acids.

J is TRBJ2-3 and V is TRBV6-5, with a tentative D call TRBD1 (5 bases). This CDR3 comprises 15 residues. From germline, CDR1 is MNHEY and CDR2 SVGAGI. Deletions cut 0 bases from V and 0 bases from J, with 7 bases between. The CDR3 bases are TGTGCCAGCAGTTACTCAGGGGCTAGCACAGATACGCAGTATTTT. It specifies CASSYSGASTDTQYF.

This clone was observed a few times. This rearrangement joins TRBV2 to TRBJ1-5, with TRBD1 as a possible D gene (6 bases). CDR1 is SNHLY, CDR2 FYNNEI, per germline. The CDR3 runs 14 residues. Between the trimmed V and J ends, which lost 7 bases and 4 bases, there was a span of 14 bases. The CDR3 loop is CASNQRGSNQPQHF. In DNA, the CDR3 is TGTGCCAGCAACCAAAGGGGGAGTAATCAGCCCCAGCATTTT. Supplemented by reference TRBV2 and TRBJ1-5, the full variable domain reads EPEVTQTPSHQVTQMGQEVILRCVPISNHLYFYWYRQILGQKVEFLVSFYNNEISEKSEIFDDQFSVERPDGSNFTLKIRSTKLEDSAMYFCASNQRGSNQPQHFGDGTRLSIL.

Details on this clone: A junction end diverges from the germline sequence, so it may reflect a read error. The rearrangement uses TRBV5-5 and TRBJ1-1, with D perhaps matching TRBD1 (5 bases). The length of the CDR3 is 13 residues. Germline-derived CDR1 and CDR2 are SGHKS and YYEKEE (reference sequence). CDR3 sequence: CASSLKGNPEAFF. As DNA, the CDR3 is TGTGCCAGCAGCTTGAAGGGGAACCCTGAAGCTTTCTTT.

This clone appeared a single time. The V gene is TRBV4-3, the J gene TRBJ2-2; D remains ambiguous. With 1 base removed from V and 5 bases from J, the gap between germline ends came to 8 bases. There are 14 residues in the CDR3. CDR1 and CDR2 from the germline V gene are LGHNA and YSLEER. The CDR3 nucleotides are TGCGCCAGCAGCCAAGTGGTTAGTACCGGGGAGCTGTTTTTT. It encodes CASSQVVSTGELFF.

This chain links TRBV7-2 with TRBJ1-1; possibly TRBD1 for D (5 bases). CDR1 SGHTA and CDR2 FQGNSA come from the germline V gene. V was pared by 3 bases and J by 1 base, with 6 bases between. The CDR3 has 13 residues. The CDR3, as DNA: TGTGCCAGCAGCTTCCAGGGGAACACTGAAGCTTTCTTT. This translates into CASSFQGNTEAFF.

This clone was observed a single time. The CDR3 region is CASSRGQANYGYTF. CDR3 in DNA: TGTGCCAGCAGCCGGGGACAGGCCAACTATGGCTACACCTTC. The rearrangement uses TRBV7-2 and TRBJ1-2; 8 bases map to TRBD1. Per the germline V gene, CDR1 is SGHTA and CDR2 is FQGNSA. The ends lost 5 bases at V and 2 bases at J; junction bases unmatched: 4. The CDR3 has 14 amino acids.

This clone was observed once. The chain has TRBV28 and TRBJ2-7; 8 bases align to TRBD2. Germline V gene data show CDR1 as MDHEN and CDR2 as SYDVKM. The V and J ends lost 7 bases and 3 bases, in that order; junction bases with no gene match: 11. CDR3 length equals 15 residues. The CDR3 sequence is CASTPESGRVYEQYF. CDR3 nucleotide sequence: TGTGCCAGCACCCCCGAGAGCGGGAGAGTCTACGAGCAGTACTTC.

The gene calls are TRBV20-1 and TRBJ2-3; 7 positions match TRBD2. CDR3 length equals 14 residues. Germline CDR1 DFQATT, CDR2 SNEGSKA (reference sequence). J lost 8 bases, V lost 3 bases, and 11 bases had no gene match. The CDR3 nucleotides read TGCAGTGCTAGTGGGGCTAGCGGAAGGGGTACGCAGTATTTT. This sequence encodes CSASGASGRGTQYF.

The CDR3 spells CASWGRDNSPLHF. CDR3 nucleotide sequence: TGTGCCAGCTGGGGGCGGGATAATTCACCCCTCCACTTT. The chain links TRBV6-5 to TRBJ1-6; maybe TRBD1 (6 bases). The CDR3 consists of 13 residues. Germline V gene data show CDR1 as MNHEY and CDR2 as SVGAGI. Trimming took 8 bases from V and 5 from J, leaving 10 bases between them.